A single sample is the source of the 8 T cell receptor beta chains below, sequenced in a study of cytomegalovirus exposure and HLA in healthy donors. TCRdb's table, derived via immunoSEQ multiplex PCR, lists solely in-frame clones and lacks some. Altogether roughly 330,000 clones are present, 87% being singletons, with the ten largest covering approximately 1.1%. Sequenced sample: PBMCs. The receptors shown here come from a woman aged 25 to 39 in good health and CMV-seropositive.

The chain uses TRBV7-2 and TRBJ2-3; TRBD2 matches at 11 bases. CDR1 and CDR2 from the germline V gene are SGHTA and FQGNSA. V was clipped by 4 bases and J by 4 bases; unmatched bases: 7. The CDR3 has 16 residues. The CDR3: CASSSLAGGSADTQYF. The CDR3 nucleotides read TGTGCCAGCAGCTCTCTAGCGGGAGGTTCGGCAGATACGCAGTATTTT.

This rearrangement joins TRBV5-6 to TRBJ2-7; D is unresolved. Per the germline V gene, CDR1 is SGHDT and CDR2 is YYEEEE. The CDR3 sequence is 15 residues long. Trimming removed 6 bases from V and 3 bases from J, with 19 bases in between. The CDR3 spells CASTLGPGFIYEQYF. The CDR3 DNA reads TGTGCCAGCACCCTCGGACCTGGATTCATCTACGAGCAGTACTTC.

The rearrangement uses TRBV2 and TRBJ1-5; D remains unclear. This CDR3 comprises 15 residues. Germline CDR1 and CDR2: SNHLY and FYNNEI. V was clipped by 3 bases and J by 6 bases, with 15 bases between them. The CDR3: CASSDLDYSGQPQHF. The CDR3, as DNA: TGTGCCAGCAGTGATTTGGACTATTCGGGTCAGCCCCAGCATTTT.

This clone was observed once. The chain links TRBV27 to TRBJ2-4; TRBD1 is a possible D gene (5 bases). This CDR3 spans 19 amino acids. V was cut by 0 bases and J by 1 base, with 19 bases left in between. Looked up from germline, CDR1 is MNHEY and CDR2 is SMNVEV (reference sequence). The chain's CDR3 is CASSLSLGVPGIAKNIQYF. The CDR3 DNA is TGTGCCAGCAGTTTATCGTTAGGGGTCCCAGGGATTGCCAAAAACATTCAGTACTTC.

The genes are TRBV7-6 and TRBJ2-5; no clear D gene. The CDR3 is 14 amino acids. The V and J ends lost 5 bases and 4 bases respectively, with 14 bases between them. The V gene's germline CDR1 is SGHVS and CDR2 FNYEAQ. The CDR3 DNA is TGTGCCAGCAGCCCGCGCATGGATAGAGAGACCCAGTACTTC. Encoded protein: CASSPRMDRETQYF.

The chain recombines TRBV4-1 with TRBJ1-2, with D hard to call. Deletions cut 3 bases from V and 2 bases from J, with 16 bases between. The CDR3 spans 16 residues. CDR1 and CDR2 from the germline V gene are MGHRA and YSYEKL. The CDR3 sequence: CASSQGMFRANYGYTF. The CDR3 DNA reads TGCGCCAGCAGCCAGGGGATGTTCCGGGCCAACTATGGCTACACCTTC.

This chain uses TRBV4-2 with TRBJ1-1; D remains unclear. Trimming removed 0 bases from V and 1 base from J, with 3 bases in between. This CDR3 is 13 amino acids long. Germline V lookup: CDR1 LGHNA, CDR2 YNFKEQ. CDR3 DNA sequence: TGTGCCAGCAGCCAAGATAGGAACACTGAAGCTTTCTTT. It codes for CASSQDRNTEAFF.

The chain carries TRBV7-9 and TRBJ1-2; no reliable D call. In germline, CDR1 is SEHNR, CDR2 FQNEAQ (reference sequence). The CDR3 covers 12 residues. The germline V and J ends were trimmed by 5 bases and 4 bases, with 8 bases remaining between them. CDR3 nucleotide sequence: TGTGCCAGCAGCACTCGGGCCTATGGCTACACCTTC. Translation gives CASSTRAYGYTF.